This is a list of T cell receptor beta chains from one sample in a study of CD8 T cells in Susac syndrome. A single record per CDR3 protein comes from TCRdb applying MiXCR to the immunoSEQ multiplex PCR reads. The sample contains some 300,000 distinct CDR3 sequences, 89% of which appear only once. Sequencing input: CD8+ T cells from PBMCs. These receptors all come from a human donor with multiple sclerosis. The conserved cysteine and the conserved F or W are not part of the CDR3 here. Each record gives: clone size, D gene, J gene, V gene, CDR3 protein. A D gene is named only where the DNA matches it firmly. Clone size appears in some rows only: once, few, many, or a class for an expanded clone.

clone_size: -; d_call: TRBD2; j_call: TRBJ2-5; v_call: TRBV28; cdr3_aa: ASSLVASGPQETQY
clone_size: once; d_call: TRBD1; j_call: TRBJ2-1; v_call: TRBV30; cdr3_aa: AWSTGTGSYNEQF
clone_size: once; d_call: -; j_call: TRBJ1-1; v_call: TRBV9; cdr3_aa: ASSVDGQGWTEAF
clone_size: -; d_call: -; j_call: TRBJ1-5; v_call: TRBV3-1; cdr3_aa: ASSRGPGSYSNQPQH
clone_size: -; d_call: TRBD2; j_call: TRBJ2-7; v_call: TRBV29-1; cdr3_aa: SVEDPTSGSYEQY
clone_size: -; d_call: TRBD1; j_call: TRBJ2-7; v_call: TRBV6-2/TRBV6-3; cdr3_aa: ASSGGTGFGYEQY
clone_size: -; d_call: -; j_call: TRBJ2-1; v_call: TRBV19; cdr3_aa: ASSIGQGSYNEQF
clone_size: -; d_call: -; j_call: TRBJ2-7; v_call: TRBV20-1; cdr3_aa: SARGGDHYEQY
clone_size: once; d_call: -; j_call: TRBJ2-2; v_call: TRBV4-3; cdr3_aa: ASSQVLMGGELF
clone_size: -; d_call: TRBD1; j_call: TRBJ2-1; v_call: TRBV7-3; cdr3_aa: ASSLIGGQGPYNEQF
clone_size: -; d_call: TRBD1; j_call: TRBJ2-1; v_call: TRBV19; cdr3_aa: ATSVDRAYNEQF
clone_size: few; d_call: TRBD2; j_call: TRBJ2-7; v_call: TRBV7-9; cdr3_aa: ASSLASREGEQY
clone_size: -; d_call: -; j_call: TRBJ2-1; v_call: TRBV12-3/TRBV12-4; cdr3_aa: ASSRADEQF
clone_size: -; d_call: -; j_call: TRBJ2-1; v_call: TRBV28; cdr3_aa: ASSLLTAGSYNEQF
clone_size: once; d_call: -; j_call: TRBJ2-3; v_call: TRBV25-1; cdr3_aa: ASMPLGGTDTQY
clone_size: few; d_call: -; j_call: TRBJ2-6; v_call: TRBV6-2/TRBV6-3; cdr3_aa: ASSRSSGANVLT
clone_size: -; d_call: TRBD2; j_call: TRBJ2-7; v_call: TRBV6-2/TRBV6-3; cdr3_aa: ASRQPGTSLYEQY
clone_size: -; d_call: -; j_call: TRBJ2-1; v_call: TRBV20-1; cdr3_aa: SARGDRFHPNEQF
clone_size: -; d_call: -; j_call: TRBJ2-7; v_call: TRBV19; cdr3_aa: ASSISPTYEQY
clone_size: -; d_call: -; j_call: TRBJ1-1; v_call: TRBV7-8; cdr3_aa: ASSLYGTSTEAF
clone_size: -; d_call: TRBD1; j_call: TRBJ1-1; v_call: TRBV4-1; cdr3_aa: ASSLKQGAVNTEAF
clone_size: -; d_call: -; j_call: TRBJ1-5; v_call: TRBV27; cdr3_aa: ASSPLSQGAVRDQPQH
clone_size: -; d_call: -; j_call: TRBJ2-1; v_call: TRBV11-2; cdr3_aa: ASSLSGRGAYNEQF
clone_size: -; d_call: TRBD2; j_call: TRBJ2-1; v_call: TRBV6-1; cdr3_aa: ASRELSGGYYNEQF
clone_size: -; d_call: -; j_call: TRBJ2-7; v_call: TRBV6-2/TRBV6-3; cdr3_aa: ASISVSSSYEQY
clone_size: -; d_call: -; j_call: TRBJ2-7; v_call: TRBV20-1; cdr3_aa: SAYPLGGGGFRSYEQY
clone_size: once; d_call: -; j_call: TRBJ2-1; v_call: TRBV9; cdr3_aa: ASSARWGEQF
clone_size: -; d_call: TRBD2; j_call: TRBJ2-7; v_call: TRBV6-1; cdr3_aa: ASSPELAGGPHEQY
clone_size: -; d_call: TRBD2; j_call: TRBJ2-1; v_call: TRBV4-3; cdr3_aa: ASSPDSTSWTSGEDNEQF
clone_size: once; d_call: -; j_call: TRBJ2-7; v_call: TRBV5-1; cdr3_aa: ASSLAQTYEQY
clone_size: once; d_call: -; j_call: TRBJ2-1; v_call: TRBV28; cdr3_aa: ASSFSSGYNEQF
clone_size: -; d_call: TRBD2; j_call: TRBJ2-5; v_call: TRBV28; cdr3_aa: ASRRASGGAYQETQY
clone_size: -; d_call: TRBD1; j_call: TRBJ2-7; v_call: TRBV30; cdr3_aa: AWRAGQDYEQY
clone_size: -; d_call: -; j_call: TRBJ2-7; v_call: TRBV27; cdr3_aa: ASSFGSNYEQY
clone_size: -; d_call: -; j_call: TRBJ1-1; v_call: TRBV4-1; cdr3_aa: ASSQDRVEAF
clone_size: -; d_call: TRBD2; j_call: TRBJ2-1; v_call: TRBV4-1; cdr3_aa: ASSQERGGAYNEQF
clone_size: -; d_call: -; j_call: TRBJ2-1; v_call: TRBV6-5; cdr3_aa: ASSYTLQPESYNEQF
clone_size: -; d_call: TRBD1; j_call: TRBJ2-7; v_call: TRBV30; cdr3_aa: AWTGGNLIEQY
clone_size: -; d_call: -; j_call: TRBJ1-1; v_call: TRBV2; cdr3_aa: ASSTGRNTEAF
clone_size: -; d_call: -; j_call: TRBJ1-4; v_call: TRBV19; cdr3_aa: ASISQGKLATNEKLF
clone_size: -; d_call: TRBD1; j_call: TRBJ2-2; v_call: TRBV25-1; cdr3_aa: ASSVGERGQVSTGELF
clone_size: -; d_call: -; j_call: TRBJ2-7; v_call: TRBV27; cdr3_aa: ASSFRAGVYEQY
clone_size: -; d_call: -; j_call: TRBJ2-3; v_call: TRBV3-1; cdr3_aa: ASRGGAEDTQY
clone_size: -; d_call: TRBD2; j_call: TRBJ2-7; v_call: TRBV29-1; cdr3_aa: SVDGGSSYEQY